This TCR beta chain is from a study of blood T cell repertoires in COVID-19. Libraries were prepared by immunoSEQ multiplex PCR; TCRdb keeps only in-frame clonotypes and omits some of them. The profile covers around 370,000 clones, with nearly 90% appearing a single time and 6.5% taken by the ten largest. The germline V gene has CDR1 KGHSH and CDR2 LQKENI. V was clipped by 4 bases and J by 4 bases; unmatched bases: 7. The CDR3 has 16 residues. The rearrangement uses TRBV18 and TRBJ1-5; 10 nucleotides match TRBD1. This TCR was sampled from a man younger than 30 with active or convalescent COVID-19. The source material was peripheral blood. DNA of the CDR3: TGTGCCAGCTCACGACTCGGACAGGGGGGAAATCAGCCCCAGCATTTT. It codes for CASSRLGQGGNQPQHF.